Here is one T cell receptor (beta chain) with its context. Measured with immunoSEQ multiplex PCR; TCRdb has only the in-frame clones, and not every one. The table records 150,000 to 200,000 clones, roughly 89% of them present only once. This sample is drawn from a study of blood T cell repertoires in COVID-19. The study assigned cohorts using participant-reported clinical history. Source material: PBMCs or T cells enriched from blood (not recorded which). The sequence was collected from a woman aged 40 to 49 with acute COVID-19.

CDR3 nucleotide sequence: TGCGCCAGCAGCCAAGACCTCGGACTAGCGGGGGGCCAAGAGACCCAGTACTTC. Its translation: CASSQDLGLAGGQETQYF. The rearrangement links TRBV4-1 to TRBJ2-5; 14 bases agree with TRBD2. CDR3 length: 18 residues. The trim removed 0 bases at V and 1 base at J, leaving 4 bases unmatched. CDR1 is MGHRA, CDR2 YSYEKL, per germline.